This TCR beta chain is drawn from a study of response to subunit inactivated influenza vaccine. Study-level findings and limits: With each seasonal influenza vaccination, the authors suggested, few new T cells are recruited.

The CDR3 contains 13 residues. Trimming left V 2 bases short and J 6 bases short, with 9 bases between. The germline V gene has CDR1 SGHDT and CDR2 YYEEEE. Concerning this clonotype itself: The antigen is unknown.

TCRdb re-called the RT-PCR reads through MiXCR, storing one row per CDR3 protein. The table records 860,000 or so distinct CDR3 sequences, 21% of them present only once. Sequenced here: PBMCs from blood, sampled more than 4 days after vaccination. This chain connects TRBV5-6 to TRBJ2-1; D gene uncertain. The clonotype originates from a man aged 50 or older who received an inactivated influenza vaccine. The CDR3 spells CASSFLGGNEQFF. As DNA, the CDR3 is TGTGCCAGCAGCTTTCTCGGCGGCAATGAGCAGTTCTTC.